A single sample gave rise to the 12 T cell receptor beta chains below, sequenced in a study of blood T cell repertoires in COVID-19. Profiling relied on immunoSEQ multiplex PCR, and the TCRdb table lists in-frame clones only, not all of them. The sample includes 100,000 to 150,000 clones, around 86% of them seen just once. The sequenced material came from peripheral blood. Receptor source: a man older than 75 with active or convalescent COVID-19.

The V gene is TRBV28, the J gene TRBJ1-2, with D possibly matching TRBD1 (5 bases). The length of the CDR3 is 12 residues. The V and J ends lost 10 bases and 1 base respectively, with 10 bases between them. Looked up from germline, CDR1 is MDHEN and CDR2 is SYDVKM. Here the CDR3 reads CAIRQNNYGYTF. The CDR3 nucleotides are TGTGCCATCAGACAGAATAACTATGGCTACACCTTC.

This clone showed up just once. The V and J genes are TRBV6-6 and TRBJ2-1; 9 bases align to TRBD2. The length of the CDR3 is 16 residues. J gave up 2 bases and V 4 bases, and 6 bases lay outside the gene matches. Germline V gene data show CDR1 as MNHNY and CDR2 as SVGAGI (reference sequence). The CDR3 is CASSSVAGAAYNEQFF. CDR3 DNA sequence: TGTGCCAGCAGTTCTGTAGCGGGAGCCGCCTACAATGAGCAGTTCTTC.

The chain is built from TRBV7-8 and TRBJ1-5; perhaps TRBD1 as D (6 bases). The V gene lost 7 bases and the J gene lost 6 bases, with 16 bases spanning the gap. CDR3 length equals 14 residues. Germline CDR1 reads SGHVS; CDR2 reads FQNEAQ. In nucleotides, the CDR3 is TGTGCCAGCACCCTAAGGACAGATGCTCAGCCCCAGCATTTT. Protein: CASTLRTDAQPQHF.

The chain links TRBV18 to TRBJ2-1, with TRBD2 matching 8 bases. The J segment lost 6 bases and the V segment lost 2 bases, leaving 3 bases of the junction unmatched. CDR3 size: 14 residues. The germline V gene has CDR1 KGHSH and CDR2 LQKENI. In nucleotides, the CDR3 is TGTGCCAGCTCACCAGGGACTAGAGTCAATGAGCAGTTCTTC. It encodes CASSPGTRVNEQFF.

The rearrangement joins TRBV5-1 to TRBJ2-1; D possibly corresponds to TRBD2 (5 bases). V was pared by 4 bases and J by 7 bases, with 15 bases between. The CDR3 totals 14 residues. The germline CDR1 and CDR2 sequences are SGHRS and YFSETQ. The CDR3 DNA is TGCGCCAGCAGCCTGGGTCCAACGGGAAATGAGCAGTTCTTC. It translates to CASSLGPTGNEQFF.

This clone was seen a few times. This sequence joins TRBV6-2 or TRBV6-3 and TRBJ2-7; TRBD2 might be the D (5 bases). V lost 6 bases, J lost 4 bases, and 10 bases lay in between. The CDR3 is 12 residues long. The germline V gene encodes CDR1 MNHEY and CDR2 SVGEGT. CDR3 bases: TGTGCCAGCAGCACTAGAACTTACGAGCAGTACTTC. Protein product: CASSTRTYEQYF.

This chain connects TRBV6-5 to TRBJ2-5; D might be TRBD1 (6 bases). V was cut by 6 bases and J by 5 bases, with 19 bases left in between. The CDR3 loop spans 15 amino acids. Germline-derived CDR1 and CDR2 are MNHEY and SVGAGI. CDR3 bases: TGTGCCAGCAGCTATACAGGGTCCGGCGGGGAGACCCAGTACTTC. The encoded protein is CASSYTGSGGETQYF.

CDR3 sequence: CASSQDWGGAQPQHF. The CDR3 DNA reads as TGCGCCAGCAGCCAAGATTGGGGAGGGGCACAGCCCCAGCATTTT. J is TRBJ1-5 and V is TRBV4-1; TRBD1 might be the D (5 bases). This CDR3 contains 15 residues. Between the trimmed V and J ends, which lost 0 bases and 7 bases, there was a span of 13 bases. Germline CDR1 and CDR2: MGHRA and YSYEKL.

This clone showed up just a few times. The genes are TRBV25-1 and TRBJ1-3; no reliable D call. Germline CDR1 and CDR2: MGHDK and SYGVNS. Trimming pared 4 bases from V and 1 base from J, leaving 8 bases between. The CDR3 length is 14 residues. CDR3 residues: CASSGPVSGNTIYF. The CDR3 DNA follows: TGTGCCAGCAGTGGTCCGGTGTCTGGAAACACCATATATTTT.

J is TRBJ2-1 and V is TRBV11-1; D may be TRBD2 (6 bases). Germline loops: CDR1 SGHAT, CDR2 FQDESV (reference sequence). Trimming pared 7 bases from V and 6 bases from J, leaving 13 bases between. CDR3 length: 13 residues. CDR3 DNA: TGTGCCAGCACCCCCGGGGGAGGCAATGAGCAGTTCTTC. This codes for CASTPGGGNEQFF.

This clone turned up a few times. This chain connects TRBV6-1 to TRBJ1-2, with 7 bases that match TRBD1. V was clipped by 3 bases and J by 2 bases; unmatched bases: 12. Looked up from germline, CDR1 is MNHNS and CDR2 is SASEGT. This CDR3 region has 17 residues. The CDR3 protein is CASSDPGQNSLNYGYTF. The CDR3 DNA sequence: TGTGCCAGCAGTGATCCGGGACAGAATTCCCTCAACTATGGCTACACCTTC.

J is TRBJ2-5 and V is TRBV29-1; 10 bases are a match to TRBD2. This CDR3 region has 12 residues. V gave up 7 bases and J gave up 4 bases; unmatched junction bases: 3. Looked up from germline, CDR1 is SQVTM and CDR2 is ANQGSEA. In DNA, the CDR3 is TGCAGCGCAAGACTAGCGGGAGAGACCCAGTACTTC. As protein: CSARLAGETQYF.